What follows are 17 T cell receptor beta chains derived from one specimen sequenced in a study of blood T cell repertoires in COVID-19. TCRdb's table, derived via immunoSEQ multiplex PCR, lists solely in-frame clones and lacks some. The repertoire includes a few hundred thousand clones, 75% to 90% of them detected once, and approximately 5.3% sits in the top ten. The sample was peripheral blood. These TCRs come from a human donor in a cohort sampled during active COVID-19.

J is TRBJ2-1 and V is TRBV7-2; D remains unclear. The CDR3 consists of 13 residues. CDR1 SGHTA and CDR2 FQGNSA come from the germline V gene. With 2 bases removed from V and 6 bases from J, the gap between germline ends came to 8 bases. The CDR3 protein is CASSLRASNEQFF. The CDR3 DNA sequence: TGTGCCAGCAGCTTAAGAGCGAGCAATGAGCAGTTCTTC.

This clone is termed medium-sized. V is TRBV6-5 and J is TRBJ1-2; D perhaps matches TRBD1 (5 bases). This CDR3 spans 14 amino acids. Germline CDR1 is MNHEY and CDR2 is SVGAGI. The ends were cut back, 7 bases at V and 0 bases at J, with 12 bases in the middle. The CDR3 sequence is CASNPGTTNYGYTF. In DNA form, the CDR3 reads TGTGCCAGCAACCCCGGGACTACTAACTATGGCTACACCTTC.

The J gene is TRBJ1-1, the V gene TRBV28; D not resolved. Trimming cost V 2 bases and J 6 bases, with 13 bases left between them. There are 14 residues in the CDR3. Germline CDR1 MDHEN, CDR2 SYDVKM. CDR3 bases: TGTGCCAGCAGTTTAGTGCAGGTTTACGCTGAAGCTTTCTTT. Amino acid sequence: CASSLVQVYAEAFF. The full variable domain, its missing parts supplied by reference TRBV28 and TRBJ1-1, is DVKVTQSSRYLVKRTGEKVFLECVQDMDHENMFWYRQDPGLGLRLIYFSYDVKMKEKGDIPEGYSVSREKKERFSLILESASTNQTSMYLCASSLVQVYAEAFFGQGTRLTVV.

The CDR3 spells CASSSSRRHPNTEAFF. The CDR3 DNA reads TGTGCCAGCAGCTCCTCCCGGCGACACCCGAACACTGAAGCTTTCTTT. This chain connects TRBV5-4 to TRBJ1-1; the D is unclear. Trimming pared 3 bases from V and 1 base from J, leaving 16 bases between. Germline CDR1 reads SGHNT; CDR2 reads YYREEE (reference sequence). This CDR3 spans 16 amino acids.

This clone appeared a single time. The CDR3 loop is CSASSGQDYEQYF. CDR3 sequence (DNA): TGCAGTGCTAGTTCCGGACAAGACTACGAGCAGTACTTC. The rearrangement joins TRBV20-1 to TRBJ2-7; possible D gene TRBD1, 5 bases. V was shortened by 3 bases and J by 3 bases, with 12 bases between the two germline ends. The CDR3 consists of 13 residues. The germline gives CDR1 DFQATT, CDR2 SNEGSKA (reference sequence).

The chain links TRBV5-8 to TRBJ2-7; 8 bases line up with TRBD2. The junction had 4 bases not matched to a gene; V was cut back by 4 bases and J by 4 bases. The germline CDR1 and CDR2 sequences are SGHTS and YDEGEE. The length of the CDR3 is 13 residues. The CDR3 sequence: CASSPGLAYEQYF. CDR3 coding DNA: TGTGCCAGCAGCCCAGGACTAGCTTACGAGCAGTACTTC.

This chain links TRBV19 with TRBJ1-1; TRBD1 might be the D (6 bases). The CDR3 spans 15 residues. From germline, CDR1 is LNHDA and CDR2 SQIVND (reference sequence). V gave up 3 bases and J gave up 0 bases, with 11 bases separating them. The CDR3 region has the DNA TGTGCCAGTAGTATTATGGGGGCTCTGAACACTGAAGCTTTCTTT. Encoded protein: CASSIMGALNTEAFF. Full variable domain (missing parts from reference TRBV19 and TRBJ1-1): DGGITQSPKYLFRKEGQNVTLSCEQNLNHDAMYWYRQDPGQGLRLIYYSQIVNDFQKGDIAEGYSVSREKKESFPLTVTSAQKNPTAFYLCASSIMGALNTEAFFGQGTRLTVV.

The V and J genes are TRBV15 and TRBJ2-1; the match to TRBD2 covers 12 bases. The germline gives CDR1 LNHNV, CDR2 YYDKDF (reference sequence). The CDR3 contains 15 residues. V gave up 1 base and J gave up 5 bases; unmatched junction bases: 0. CDR3 coding DNA: TGTGCCACCAGCAGAGGACTAGCGGGGGACAATGAGCAGTTCTTC. Protein sequence: CATSRGLAGDNEQFF. The full variable domain, rest sourced from reference TRBV15 and TRBJ2-1, is DAMVIQNPRYQVTQFGKPVTLSCSQTLNHNVMYWYQQKSSQAPKLLFHYYDKDFNNEADTPDNFQSRRPNTSFCFLDIRSPGLGDTAMYLCATSRGLAGDNEQFFGPGTRLTVL.

V gene TRBV5-4 combines with J gene TRBJ2-7; perhaps TRBD2 as D (6 bases). Germline assignment: CDR1 SGHNT and CDR2 YYREEE (reference sequence). V lost 0 bases and J 3 bases, leaving 13 bases between the germline ends. CDR3 length: 15 residues. The DNA for the CDR3 is TGTGCCAGCAGCTTGGACCCCGGGGGATTCTACGAGCAGTACTTC. The encoded protein is CASSLDPGGFYEQYF.

The J gene is TRBJ1-1, the V gene TRBV6-6, with 12 bases fitting TRBD1. V lost 8 bases and J lost 0; bases outside the gene matches: 7. The CDR3 is 16 residues long. Looked up from germline, CDR1 is MNHNY and CDR2 is SVGAGI (reference sequence). CDR3 bases: TGTGCCAGCTGCTCTGGGACAGGGGGCGTGAACACTGAAGCTTTCTTT. This translates into CASCSGTGGVNTEAFF.

This clone was picked up one time. J is TRBJ2-2 and V is TRBV19; D is perhaps TRBD1 (5 bases). The CDR3 extends over 15 amino acids. The V and J ends lost 8 bases and 4 bases respectively, with 17 bases between them. Per the germline V gene, CDR1 is LNHDA and CDR2 is SQIVND (reference sequence). The CDR3 here is CASFGWQGSTGELFF. The CDR3 DNA reads as TGTGCCAGTTTTGGCTGGCAGGGATCCACCGGGGAGCTGTTTTTT. Full variable domain (missing parts from reference TRBV19 and TRBJ2-2): DGGITQSPKYLFRKEGQNVTLSCEQNLNHDAMYWYRQDPGQGLRLIYYSQIVNDFQKGDIAEGYSVSREKKESFPLTVTSAQKNPTAFYLCASFGWQGSTGELFFGEGSRLTVL.

V gene TRBV5-4 combines with J gene TRBJ2-1, with 8 nucleotides matching TRBD2. The germline V gene encodes CDR1 SGHNT and CDR2 YYREEE (reference sequence). Trimming at V came to 3 bases and at J to 0 bases, leaving 5 bases not matched to a gene. The CDR3 contains 16 residues. The CDR3 coding sequence is TGTGCCAGCAGCTCCAAGACTAGCGTCTCCTACAATGAGCAGTTCTTC. It codes for CASSSKTSVSYNEQFF.

The chain employs TRBV6-6 and TRBJ2-7; D uncertain. Trimming stripped 2 bases from V and 3 bases from J, with 8 bases between. Germline V gene sequence: CDR1 MNHNY, CDR2 SVGAGI (reference sequence). CDR3 length: 13 amino acids. The DNA for the CDR3 is TGTGCCAGCAGTTACCAGGCTTACTACGAGCAGTACTTC. This gives the protein CASSYQAYYEQYF.

V gene TRBV19 combines with J gene TRBJ1-1; possible D gene TRBD1, 5 bases. V lost 2 bases to trimming and J lost 1 base, with 11 bases between them. Per the germline V gene, CDR1 is LNHDA and CDR2 is SQIVND (reference sequence). The CDR3 totals 15 residues. CDR3 coding DNA: TGTGCCAGTAGTATATCGGGGGGGACGAACACTGAAGCTTTCTTT. Residues: CASSISGGTNTEAFF.

The genes are TRBV6-2 or TRBV6-3 and TRBJ1-1, with D possibly TRBD1 on 5 matching bases. The ends were cut back, 6 bases at V and 7 bases at J, with 12 bases in the middle. The CDR3 loop spans 12 amino acids. Germline values: CDR1 MNHEY, CDR2 SVGEGT. CDR3 region: CASSLRGVEAFF. Here the CDR3 DNA reads TGTGCCAGCAGCCTTCGGGGGGTTGAAGCTTTCTTT.

The chain is built from TRBV6-2 or TRBV6-3 and TRBJ1-2; D unresolved. The CDR3 sequence is 11 residues long. V was shortened by 4 bases and J by 4 bases, with 4 bases between the two germline ends. In germline, CDR1 is MNHEY, CDR2 SVGEGT. The DNA for the CDR3 is TGTGCCAGCAGTTCCGGCTATGGCTACACCTTC. Translation gives CASSSGYGYTF.

This clone was counted ten times or more. The chain carries TRBV6-5 and TRBJ2-7, with D maybe TRBD2 (5 bases). This CDR3 has 14 residues. Trimming pared 0 bases from V and 6 bases from J, leaving 12 bases between. The germline V gene encodes CDR1 MNHEY and CDR2 SVGAGI. The CDR3: CASSYSRRAGEQYF. The CDR3 DNA follows: TGTGCCAGCAGTTACTCGAGGCGGGCAGGCGAGCAGTACTTC.